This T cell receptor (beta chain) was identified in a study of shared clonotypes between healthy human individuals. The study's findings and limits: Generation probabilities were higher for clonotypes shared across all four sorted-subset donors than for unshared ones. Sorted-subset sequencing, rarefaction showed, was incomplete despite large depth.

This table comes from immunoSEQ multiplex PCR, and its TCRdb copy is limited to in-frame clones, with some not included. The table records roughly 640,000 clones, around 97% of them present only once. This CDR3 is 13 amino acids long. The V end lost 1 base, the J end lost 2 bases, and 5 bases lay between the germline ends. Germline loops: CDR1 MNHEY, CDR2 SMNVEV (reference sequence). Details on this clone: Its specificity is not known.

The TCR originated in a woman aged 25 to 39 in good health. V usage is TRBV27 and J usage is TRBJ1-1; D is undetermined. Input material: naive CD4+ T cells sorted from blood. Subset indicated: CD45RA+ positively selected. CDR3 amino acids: CASSLLDNTEAFF. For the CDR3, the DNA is TGTGCCAGCAGTTTATTGGACAACACTGAAGCTTTCTTT.